Following are 6 T cell receptor beta chains from one sample sequenced in a study of blood T cell repertoires in COVID-19. TCRdb's table, derived via immunoSEQ multiplex PCR, lists solely in-frame clones and lacks some. In the table there are tens of thousands of clones, 81% of which are singletons. Sequenced: peripheral blood. The receptors come from an elderly man with acute or convalescent COVID-19.

Only a few counts were recorded for this clone. Other DNA sequences in the same sample also yield this CDR3. The rearrangement joins TRBV14 to TRBJ1-3, with no clear D. CDR1 is SGHDN and CDR2 is FVKESK in the germline V gene. The CDR3 is 12 amino acids. V lost 4 bases and J lost 4, with 5 bases in between. The CDR3 bases are TGTGCCAGCAGCCTCGTCGGAAACACCATATATTTT. Translating gives CASSLVGNTIYF.

The genes are TRBV18 and TRBJ2-1; possible D gene TRBD1, 6 bases. CDR3 length equals 15 residues. Germline assignment: CDR1 KGHSH and CDR2 LQKENI. V was shortened by 0 bases and J by 6 bases, with 12 bases between the two germline ends. CDR3 nucleotides: TGTGCCAGCTCACCACCGGGGGCACCTTTCAATGAGCAGTTCTTC. Translating gives CASSPPGAPFNEQFF. The full variable domain, its missing parts supplied by reference TRBV18 and TRBJ2-1, is NAGVMQNPRHLVRRRGQEARLRCSPMKGHSHVYWYRQLPEEGLKFMVYLQKENIIDESGMPKERFSAEFPKEGPSILRIQQVVRGDSAAYFCASSPPGAPFNEQFFGPGTRLTVL.

The chain is built from TRBV5-1 and TRBJ1-2; 10 bases map to TRBD1. The CDR3 totals 14 residues. The germline gives CDR1 SGHRS, CDR2 YFSETQ. With 4 bases clipped from V and 4 bases from J, the junction kept 4 bases outside the gene matches. CDR3 residues: CASSTGQGGYGYTF. In DNA form, the CDR3 reads TGCGCCAGCAGCACCGGACAGGGGGGCTATGGCTACACCTTC.

V gene TRBV10-3 combines with J gene TRBJ1-2; 7 bases are a match to TRBD1. This CDR3 is built from 14 residues. Germline values: CDR1 ENHRY, CDR2 SYGVKD. V shed 2 bases, J shed 4 bases, and the junction held 4 bases outside the gene matches. This chain's CDR3 is CAISEQGVGYGYTF. The CDR3 region has the DNA TGTGCCATCAGTGAGCAGGGGGTTGGCTATGGCTACACCTTC.

The V and J genes are TRBV7-2 and TRBJ2-7, with 11 bases that match TRBD2. This CDR3 contains 17 residues. Germline V gene data show CDR1 as SGHTA and CDR2 as FQGNSA. V lost 0 bases to trimming and J lost 0 bases; unmatched junction nucleotides: 4. The CDR3 here is CASSLATGLAASYEQYF. Here the CDR3 DNA reads TGTGCCAGCAGCTTAGCCACGGGACTAGCGGCCTCCTACGAGCAGTACTTC. Drawing the rest from reference TRBV7-2 and TRBJ2-7, the complete variable domain is GAGVSQSPSNKVTEKGKDVELRCDPISGHTALYWYRQSLGQGLEFLIYFQGNSAPDKSGLPSDRFSAERTGGSVSTLTIQRTQQEDSAVYLCASSLATGLAASYEQYFGPGTRLTVT.

The chain couples TRBV29-1 to TRBJ2-6, with D tentatively TRBD1 (6 bases). There are 16 residues in the CDR3. Germline V gene data show CDR1 as SQVTM and CDR2 as ANQGSEA. The germline V and J ends were trimmed by 0 bases and 2 bases, with 11 bases remaining between them. CDR3 sequence reads: CSVEDQQGAGANVLTF. The CDR3 DNA reads as TGCAGCGTTGAAGATCAACAGGGTGCTGGGGCCAACGTCCTGACTTTC.